This T cell receptor beta chain was documented in a study of control samples from healthy donors and cancer patients. Germline CDR1 reads SGHAT; CDR2 reads FQNNGV. The CDR3 length is 16 residues. V dropped 5 bases and J dropped 3 bases, with 14 bases sitting between them. Clones were read by immunoSEQ multiplex PCR, and TCRdb kept only the in-frame ones, dropping some. Of over 150,000 clones detected, approximately 94% appear once; the ten largest clones hold 1.3% to 1.5%. The sequenced sample consisted of blood. This sequence originates from a woman aged 18-29 years in good health. The V and J genes are TRBV11-2 and TRBJ2-6; D is possibly TRBD2 (6 bases). In nucleotides, the CDR3 is TGTGCCAGCAGCCGGGGGAGGCTCCATGGGGCCAACGTCCTGACTTTC. This gives the protein CASSRGRLHGANVLTF.